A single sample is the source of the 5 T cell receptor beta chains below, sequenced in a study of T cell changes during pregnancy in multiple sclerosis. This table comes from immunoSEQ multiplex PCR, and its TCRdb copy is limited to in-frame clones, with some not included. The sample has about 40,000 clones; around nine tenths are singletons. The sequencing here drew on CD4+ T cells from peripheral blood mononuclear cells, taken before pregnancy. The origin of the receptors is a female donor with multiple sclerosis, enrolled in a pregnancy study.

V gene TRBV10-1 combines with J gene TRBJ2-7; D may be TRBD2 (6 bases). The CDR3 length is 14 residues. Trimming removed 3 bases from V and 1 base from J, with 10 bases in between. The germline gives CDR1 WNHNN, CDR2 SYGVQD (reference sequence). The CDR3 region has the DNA TGCGCCAGCAGTGATATTAGCGGATCCTACGAGCAGTACTTC. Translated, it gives CASSDISGSYEQYF.

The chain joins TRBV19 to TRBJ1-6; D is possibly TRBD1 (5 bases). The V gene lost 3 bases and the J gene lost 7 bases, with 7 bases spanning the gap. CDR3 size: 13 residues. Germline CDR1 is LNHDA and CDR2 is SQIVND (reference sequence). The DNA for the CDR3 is TGTGCCAGTAGTATTGGGGGGAATTCACCCCTCCACTTT. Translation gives CASSIGGNSPLHF.

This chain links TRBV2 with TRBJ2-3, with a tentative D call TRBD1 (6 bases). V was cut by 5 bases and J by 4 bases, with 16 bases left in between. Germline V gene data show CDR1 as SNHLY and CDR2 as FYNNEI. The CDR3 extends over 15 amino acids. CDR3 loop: CASSHYRVKADTQYF. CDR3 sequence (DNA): TGTGCCAGCAGTCATTACAGGGTCAAAGCAGATACGCAGTATTTT.

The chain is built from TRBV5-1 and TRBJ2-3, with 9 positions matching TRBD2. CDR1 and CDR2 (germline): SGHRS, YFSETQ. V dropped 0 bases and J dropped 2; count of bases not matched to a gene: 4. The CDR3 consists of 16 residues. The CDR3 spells CASSLDGTSPTDTQYF. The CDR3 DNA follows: TGCGCCAGCAGCTTGGACGGGACTAGCCCCACAGATACGCAGTATTTT.

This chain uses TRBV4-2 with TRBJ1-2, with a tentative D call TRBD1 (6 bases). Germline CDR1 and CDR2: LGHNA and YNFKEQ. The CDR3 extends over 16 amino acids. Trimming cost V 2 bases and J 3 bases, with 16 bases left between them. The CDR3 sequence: CASSQIDRTLDYGYTF. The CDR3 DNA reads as TGTGCCAGCAGCCAAATAGACAGGACTCTGGACTATGGCTACACCTTC.